These 24 T cell receptor beta chains originate from one sample sequenced in a study of blood T cell repertoires in COVID-19 (dated by TCRdb to 2019 to 2021). Libraries were constructed by the immunoSEQ multiplex PCR assay. TCRdb provides this immuneACCESS table in a form limited to in-frame rearrangements. Some clones are lacking; in checked studies, under half of them reflect an unresolved V gene, and why the rest are absent is not known. Across this sample there are about 180,000 clones, with around 87% seen only once. The ten biggest clones cover under 0.7% of the sample. Sequencing was performed on peripheral blood. Receptors originate from a man between 60 and 75 years old with COVID-19, enrolled during active disease.

The chain has TRBV7-2 and TRBJ2-1, with 12 nucleotides matching TRBD1. The CDR3 loop spans 18 amino acids. J was trimmed by 5 bases and V by 5 bases; bases with no gene match: 13. The germline V gene has CDR1 SGHTA and CDR2 FQGNSA. Here the CDR3 reads CASSGGTGGAVRHNEQFF. DNA of the CDR3: TGTGCCAGCAGCGGGGGGACAGGGGGCGCAGTCCGACACAATGAGCAGTTCTTC.

The CDR3 region has the DNA TGTGCCAGCAGCCAATTACAGACTAATGAAAAACTGTTTTTT. Translating gives CASSQLQTNEKLFF. The gene calls are TRBV16 and TRBJ1-4, with unresolved D. Germline V gene sequence: CDR1 KGHSY, CDR2 FQNENV. Trimming removed 1 base at V and 2 bases at J, with 5 bases between. This CDR3 is built from 14 residues.

The chain links TRBV28 to TRBJ2-6, with D unclear. V dropped 6 bases and J dropped 0 bases, with 12 bases sitting between them. Germline values: CDR1 MDHEN, CDR2 SYDVKM. This CDR3 spans 16 amino acids. This CDR3 reads CASSPAPGSGANVLTF. CDR3 sequence (DNA): TGTGCCAGCAGCCCTGCTCCGGGCTCTGGGGCCAACGTCCTGACTTTC. Full variable domain (missing parts from reference TRBV28 and TRBJ2-6): DVKVTQSSRYLVKRTGEKVFLECVQDMDHENMFWYRQDPGLGLRLIYFSYDVKMKEKGDIPEGYSVSREKKERFSLILESASTNQTSMYLCASSPAPGSGANVLTFGAGSRLTVL.

This chain joins TRBV7-3 and TRBJ2-2, with 10 bases matching TRBD2. The V and J ends lost 2 bases and 4 bases, in that order; junction bases with no gene match: 13. Germline CDR1 and CDR2: SGHTA and FQGTGA. The CDR3 is 19 amino acids. The CDR3 sequence: CASSLYPTSGWGPTGELFF. CDR3 bases: TGTGCCAGCAGCTTATACCCGACTAGCGGGTGGGGCCCCACCGGGGAGCTGTTTTTT.

The chain uses TRBV18 and TRBJ1-2; D unresolved. The germline gives CDR1 KGHSH, CDR2 LQKENI. Trimming removed 2 bases at V and 2 bases at J, with 6 bases between. This CDR3 is 13 amino acids long. This CDR3 reads CASSPGGNYGYTF. The CDR3 DNA follows: TGTGCCAGCTCACCAGGAGGGAACTATGGCTACACCTTC.

This clone was observed a single time. The chain has TRBV5-1 and TRBJ2-3; 8 bases map to TRBD2. V lost 4 bases, J lost 5 bases, and 6 bases stayed unmatched. CDR1 is SGHRS and CDR2 is YFSETQ in the germline V gene. The CDR3 has 14 residues. CDR3 DNA sequence: TGCGCCAGCAGCCCCGGGGGGGTAGGAGATACGCAGTATTTT. It encodes CASSPGGVGDTQYF.

The chain links TRBV11-2 to TRBJ2-1, with TRBD2 identical over 7 bases. CDR1 and CDR2 from the germline V gene are SGHAT and FQNNGV. The CDR3 consists of 15 residues. V gave up 7 bases and J gave up 5 bases; unmatched junction bases: 11. CDR3 in amino acids: CASTPIGRANNEQFF. The CDR3 coding sequence is TGTGCCAGCACCCCTATTGGGAGGGCTAACAATGAGCAGTTCTTC.

Concerning this clone: A read error may produce the germline difference seen at one junction end. The rearrangement links TRBV7-7 to TRBJ2-5; TRBD1 agrees at 9 bases. Germline V gene lookup returns CDR1 SSHAT and CDR2 FNYEAQ (reference sequence). The CDR3 totals 14 residues. CDR3 region: CASSLSGTGETQYF. As DNA, the CDR3 is TGTGCTAGCAGCTTAAGCGGGACAGGGGAGACCCAGTACTTC.

The chain combines TRBV6-5 with TRBJ2-4; D uncertain. Trimming took 8 bases from V and 1 from J, leaving 12 bases between them. The CDR3 has 14 residues. The germline V gene encodes CDR1 MNHEY and CDR2 SVGAGI. CDR3 residues: CASATGGAKNIQYF. CDR3 sequence (DNA): TGTGCCAGCGCCACGGGTGGGGCCAAAAACATTCAGTACTTC.

V usage is TRBV3-1 (or the pseudogene TRBV3-2) and J usage is TRBJ2-1, with 16 bases that match TRBD2. Trimming removed 3 bases from V and 1 base from J; junction bases left unmatched: 3. Germline loops: CDR1 LGHDT, CDR2 YNNKEL (reference sequence). CDR3 length: 18 residues. As DNA, the CDR3 is TGTGCCAGCAGCCACGGGACTAGCGGGAGGGGGTCCTACAATGAGCAGTTCTTC. Amino acids: CASSHGTSGRGSYNEQFF.

This clone has just one count. The rearrangement links TRBV3-1 (or the pseudogene TRBV3-2) to TRBJ1-1; D is perhaps TRBD1 (6 bases). V was cut by 3 bases and J by 6 bases, with 11 bases left in between. Germline-derived CDR1 and CDR2 are LGHDT and YNNKEL (reference sequence). This CDR3 contains 13 residues. The CDR3, as DNA: TGTGCCAGCAGCCAGGGGACAACGGCTGAAGCTTTCTTT. Residues: CASSQGTTAEAFF.

V usage is TRBV18 and J usage is TRBJ1-1; maybe TRBD1 (5 bases). Trimming removed 1 base from V and 2 bases from J, with 8 bases in between. From germline, CDR1 is KGHSH and CDR2 LQKENI. This CDR3 region has 14 residues. This CDR3 is CASSPQGINTEAFF. The CDR3 DNA reads as TGTGCCAGCTCACCACAGGGGATCAACACTGAAGCTTTCTTT.

This chain uses TRBV18 with TRBJ2-2; 7 bases are shared with TRBD1. J gave up 5 bases and V 9 bases, and 9 bases lay outside the gene matches. Per germline, CDR1 KGHSH and CDR2 LQKENI. CDR3 size: 14 residues. CDR3 DNA sequence: TGTGCCAGTTCTAGGGACAGCTTTACCGGGGAGCTGTTTTTT. Encoded protein: CASSRDSFTGELFF. The whole variable domain, remainder taken from reference TRBV18 and TRBJ2-2, is NAGVMQNPRHLVRRRGQEARLRCSPMKGHSHVYWYRQLPEEGLKFMVYLQKENIIDESGMPKERFSAEFPKEGPSILRIQQVVRGDSAAYFCASSRDSFTGELFFGEGSRLTVL.

This chain links TRBV7-8 with TRBJ2-7, with D possibly TRBD1 on 5 matching bases. Germline CDR1 SGHVS, CDR2 FQNEAQ. The V end was cut by 3 bases, the J end by 1 base, with 10 bases between. This CDR3 has 14 amino acids. CDR3 DNA sequence: TGTGCCAGCAGCTTTGGGAAGGGGTCCTACGAGCAGTACTTC. It translates to CASSFGKGSYEQYF.

This chain joins TRBV18 and TRBJ1-1; D is perhaps TRBD1 (5 bases). The CDR3 is 18 residues long. Germline CDR1 is KGHSH and CDR2 is LQKENI. Trimming took off 3 bases at V and 0 bases at J, with 20 bases between the two ends. The CDR3 sequence: CASSPTPGGRGLNTEAFF. The CDR3 coding sequence is TGTGCCAGCTCACCTACCCCGGGGGGGAGAGGGCTGAACACTGAAGCTTTCTTT.

V usage is TRBV11-3 and J usage is TRBJ1-1; 8 nucleotides line up with TRBD1. The CDR3 runs to 14 residues. The V gene's germline CDR1 is SGHNT and CDR2 YENEEA. Trimming removed 5 bases from V and 1 base from J; junction bases left unmatched: 3. The CDR3 region has the DNA TGTGCCAGCAGCCAGGGGGCACAGAACACTGAAGCTTTCTTT. Amino acids: CASSQGAQNTEAFF. The variable domain in full, completed from reference TRBV11-3 and TRBJ1-1, reads EAGVVQSPRYKIIEKKQPVAFWCNPISGHNTLYWYLQNLGQGPELLIRYENEEAVDDSQLPKDRFSAERLKGVDSTLKIQPAELGDSAVYLCASSQGAQNTEAFFGQGTRLTVV.

The genes are TRBV14 and TRBJ2-7; 9 bases line up with TRBD2. The CDR3 extends over 18 amino acids. Germline values: CDR1 SGHDN, CDR2 FVKESK. Trimming cost V 0 bases and J 4 bases; bases outside gene matches: 13. The CDR3 loop is CASSQETSGLSPFYEQYF. The CDR3 DNA reads as TGTGCCAGCAGCCAAGAAACTAGCGGGCTGTCCCCCTTTTACGAGCAGTACTTC.

The chain employs TRBV18 and TRBJ1-6; 9 nucleotides match TRBD1. The germline V gene has CDR1 KGHSH and CDR2 LQKENI. The CDR3 length is 17 residues. V shed 6 bases, J shed 7 bases, and the junction held 13 bases outside the gene matches. DNA for the CDR3: TGTGCCAGCTCGCCGGGACAGGGATGGGATAAGAATTCACCCCTCCACTTT. This encodes CASSPGQGWDKNSPLHF.

The chain is built from TRBV19 and TRBJ2-2, with TRBD2 as a possible D gene (6 bases). The ends were cut back, 6 bases at V and 3 bases at J, with 11 bases in the middle. The CDR3 is 14 amino acids. Germline CDR1 is LNHDA and CDR2 is SQIVND (reference sequence). The CDR3 sequence: CASRASEYTGELFF. For the CDR3, the DNA is TGTGCCAGTAGGGCTAGCGAGTACACCGGGGAGCTGTTTTTT.

J is TRBJ1-1 and V is TRBV19; 7 nucleotides match TRBD1. The CDR3 sequence is 12 residues long. Trimming cost V 8 bases and J 7 bases; bases outside gene matches: 7. Germline-derived CDR1 and CDR2 are LNHDA and SQIVND (reference sequence). CDR3 sequence (DNA): TGTGCCAGTGGGCCTCGGGACAGTGAAGCTTTCTTT. It encodes CASGPRDSEAFF.

This chain connects TRBV5-1 to TRBJ2-5, with D possibly being TRBD1 (6 bases). CDR3 size: 14 residues. Per the germline V gene, CDR1 is SGHRS and CDR2 is YFSETQ. Trimming pared 4 bases from V and 2 bases from J, leaving 12 bases between. CDR3 nucleotides: TGCGCCAGCAGCCTACGACAGGTACAAGAGACCCAGTACTTC. This encodes CASSLRQVQETQYF.

The rearrangement links TRBV5-8 to TRBJ1-5, with D uncertain. V shed 1 base and J shed 3 bases, with 8 bases lying between them. Germline lookup yields CDR1 SGHTS and CDR2 YDEGEE. This CDR3 comprises 14 residues. CDR3 bases: TGTGCCAGCAGCTTGAATAGCCTCAATCAGCCCCAGCATTTT. It translates to CASSLNSLNQPQHF.

The chain recombines TRBV9 with TRBJ2-1, with D possibly TRBD2 on 5 matching bases. The V gene's germline CDR1 is SGDLS and CDR2 YYNGEE. V shed 3 bases and J shed 0 bases, with 7 bases lying between them. The CDR3 runs 14 residues. Written as DNA, the CDR3 is TGTGCCAGCAGCGAGCGGAGCTCCTACAATGAGCAGTTCTTC. It codes for CASSERSSYNEQFF. Using reference TRBV9 and TRBJ2-1 for the parts outside the CDR3, the full variable domain is DSGVTQTPKHLITATGQRVTLRCSPRSGDLSVYWYQQSLDQGLQFLIQYYNGEERAKGNILERFSAQQFPDLHSELNLSSLELGDSALYFCASSERSSYNEQFFGPGTRLTVL.

The V call is TRBV6-2 or TRBV6-3, the J call TRBJ2-2, with 8 positions matching TRBD2. Germline assignment: CDR1 MNHEY and CDR2 SVGEGT. This CDR3 is 15 amino acids long. V lost 6 bases and J lost 6; bases outside the gene matches: 9. The CDR3 DNA reads as TGTGCCAGCAGCACTTCCCCCGGGGGGGCCGGGGAGCTGTTTTTT. Translating it yields CASSTSPGGAGELFF.